This T cell receptor (beta chain) was captured by sequencing in a study of cytomegalovirus exposure and HLA in healthy donors. This PCR relied on a set of 60 Vbeta primers and 13 Jbeta primers. The assay was immunoSEQ multiplex PCR, and TCRdb's table has in-frame clones only and misses some. The sample gives under 200,000 clones, 84% of which show up once; more than 0.85% is in the top ten. Comments on this clone: Its specificity is unknown.

Findings of the study overall: When the data were analyzed later, several of the most significant clusters appeared to be linked to common viral pathogens. According to a later analysis, donors in an Asian-associated ancestry cluster reportedly had fewer N-insertions than the roughly 630-donor mean.

Germline V gene lookup returns CDR1 LNHDA and CDR2 SQIVND (reference sequence). The CDR3 covers 18 residues. The ends lost 4 bases at V and 1 base at J; junction bases unmatched: 13. The sequencing sample was made of PBMCs. V gene TRBV19 combines with J gene TRBJ1-5; 7 bases line up with TRBD1. The origin of this receptor is a young man in good health and CMV-seronegative. The CDR3 here is CASSTDRFQWDSNQPQHF. In DNA, the CDR3 is TGTGCCAGTAGTACGGACAGGTTTCAGTGGGACAGCAATCAGCCCCAGCATTTT.